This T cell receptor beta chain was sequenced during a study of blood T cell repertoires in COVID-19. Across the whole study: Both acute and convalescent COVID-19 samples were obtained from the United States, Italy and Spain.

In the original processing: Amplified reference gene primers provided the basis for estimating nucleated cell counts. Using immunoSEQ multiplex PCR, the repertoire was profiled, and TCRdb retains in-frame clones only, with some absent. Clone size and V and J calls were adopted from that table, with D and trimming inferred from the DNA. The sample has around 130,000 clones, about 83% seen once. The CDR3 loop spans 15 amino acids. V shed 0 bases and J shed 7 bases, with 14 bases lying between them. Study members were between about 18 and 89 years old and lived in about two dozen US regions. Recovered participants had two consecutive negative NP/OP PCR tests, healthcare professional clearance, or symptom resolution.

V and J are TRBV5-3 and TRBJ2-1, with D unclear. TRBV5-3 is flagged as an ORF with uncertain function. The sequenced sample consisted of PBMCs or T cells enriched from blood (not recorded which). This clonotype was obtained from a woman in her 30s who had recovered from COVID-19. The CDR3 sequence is CARSLAGSSTNEQFF. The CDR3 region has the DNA TGTGCCAGAAGCTTGGCGGGTTCGAGCACGAATGAGCAGTTCTTC.